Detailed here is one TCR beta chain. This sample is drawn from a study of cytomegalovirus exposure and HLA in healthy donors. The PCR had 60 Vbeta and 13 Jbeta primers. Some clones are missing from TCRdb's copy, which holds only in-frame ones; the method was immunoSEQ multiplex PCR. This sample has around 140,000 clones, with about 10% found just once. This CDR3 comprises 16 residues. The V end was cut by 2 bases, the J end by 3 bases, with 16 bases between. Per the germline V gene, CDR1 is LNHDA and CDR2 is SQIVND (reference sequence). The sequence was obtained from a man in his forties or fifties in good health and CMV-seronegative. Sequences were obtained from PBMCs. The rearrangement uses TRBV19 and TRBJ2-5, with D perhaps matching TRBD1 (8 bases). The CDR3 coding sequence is TGTGCCAGTAGTATAAGTGGACAGGGAGGGAAAGAGACCCAGTACTTC. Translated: CASSISGQGGKETQYF.